One and the same sample provided the 28 T cell receptor beta chains below, sequenced in a study of blood T cell repertoires in COVID-19. The data were produced by immunoSEQ multiplex PCR, yet TCRdb's version contains in-frame clones alone and is incomplete. The sample includes 70,000 to 85,000 clones, roughly 82% of them seen just once. Sequenced sample: peripheral blood. The receptors come from an elderly man with acute or convalescent COVID-19.

This clone has just one count. The chain recombines TRBV19 with TRBJ1-4, with TRBD1 matching 7 bases. The J segment lost 4 bases and the V segment lost 4 bases, leaving 12 bases of the junction unmatched. This CDR3 has 17 amino acids. The germline CDR1 and CDR2 sequences are LNHDA and SQIVND (reference sequence). In nucleotides, the CDR3 is TGTGCCAGTAGTACCCACAGGGGTCCAGGGGTTAATGAAAAACTGTTTTTT. Protein: CASSTHRGPGVNEKLFF. Filled out from reference TRBV19 and TRBJ1-4, the complete variable domain reads DGGITQSPKYLFRKEGQNVTLSCEQNLNHDAMYWYRQDPGQGLRLIYYSQIVNDFQKGDIAEGYSVSREKKESFPLTVTSAQKNPTAFYLCASSTHRGPGVNEKLFFGSGTQLSVL.

The chain employs TRBV7-8 and TRBJ1-6; 7 bases align to TRBD1. CDR3 length: 14 amino acids. Germline V gene sequence: CDR1 SGHVS, CDR2 FQNEAQ. The J segment lost 7 bases and the V segment lost 5 bases, leaving 5 bases of the junction unmatched. The CDR3 DNA sequence: TGTGCCAGCAGCAGCGTAGGGGGCAATTCACCCCTCCACTTT. The encoded protein is CASSSVGGNSPLHF.

There are a few counts of this clone. This CDR3 is also generated by other DNA sequences in the sample. The chain uses TRBV5-1 and TRBJ1-2, with D possibly being TRBD1 (5 bases). This CDR3 is 14 amino acids long. The V end was cut by 0 bases, the J end by 4 bases, with 10 bases between. The V gene's germline CDR1 is SGHRS and CDR2 YFSETQ. The DNA for the CDR3 is TGCGCCAGCAGCTTGGTGACGGGGGGCTATGGCTACACCTTC. It encodes CASSLVTGGYGYTF. Together with reference TRBV5-1 and TRBJ1-2, the CDR3 gives the full variable domain: KAGVTQTPRYLIKTRGQQVTLSCSPISGHRSVSWYQQTPGQGLQFLFEYFSETQRNKGNFPGRFSGRQFSNSRSEMNVSTLELGDSALYLCASSLVTGGYGYTFGSGTRLTVV.

This rearrangement joins TRBV10-2 to TRBJ2-7, with 9 positions matching TRBD2. In germline, CDR1 is WSHSY, CDR2 SAAADI. Losses at the gene ends were 8 bases for V and 2 bases for J; bases not matched to a gene: 13. The CDR3 spans 16 residues. CDR3 loop: CASLSVALAGAYEQYF. CDR3 sequence (DNA): TGCGCCAGCTTATCGGTTGCACTAGCGGGTGCCTACGAGCAGTACTTC.

The CDR3 protein is CASSDGGAYTEAFF. CDR3 coding DNA: TGTGCCAGCTCGGACGGGGGGGCGTACACTGAAGCTTTCTTT. The rearrangement joins TRBV18 to TRBJ1-1; a weak D match, TRBD1 (6 bases). This CDR3 is built from 14 residues. V was trimmed by 6 bases and J by 3 bases, leaving 14 bases between them. Germline CDR1 and CDR2: KGHSH and LQKENI.

The chain joins TRBV7-6 to TRBJ2-5; D uncertain. Trimming took off 5 bases at V and 5 bases at J, with 18 bases between the two ends. Looked up from germline, CDR1 is SGHVS and CDR2 is FNYEAQ. This CDR3 is built from 15 residues. CDR3 sequence reads: CASSPMEGFGETQYF. The DNA for the CDR3 is TGTGCCAGCAGCCCCATGGAAGGTTTCGGGGAGACCCAGTACTTC.

The chain couples TRBV19 to TRBJ1-5; 10 nucleotides match TRBD1. V was pared by 3 bases and J by 2 bases, with 10 bases of the junction left unmatched. The CDR3 is made up of 18 amino acids. CDR1 and CDR2 (germline): LNHDA, SQIVND (reference sequence). The CDR3 protein is CASSIQDRGSGGNQPQHF. Written as DNA, the CDR3 is TGTGCCAGTAGTATCCAGGACAGGGGGTCCGGTGGCAATCAGCCCCAGCATTTT.

The V gene is TRBV18, the J gene TRBJ1-1; 8 positions agree with TRBD1. V gave up 6 bases and J gave up 3 bases; unmatched junction bases: 6. This CDR3 region has 14 residues. Germline values: CDR1 KGHSH, CDR2 LQKENI. CDR3 sequence (DNA): TGTGCCAGCTCCAGTTCACAGGGGGACACTGAAGCTTTCTTT. This codes for CASSSSQGDTEAFF.

V is TRBV18 and J is TRBJ2-2; D uncertain. Trimming stripped 2 bases from V and 0 bases from J, with 7 bases between. The germline V gene encodes CDR1 KGHSH and CDR2 LQKENI. This CDR3 contains 15 residues. The CDR3 nucleotides read TGTGCCAGCTCACCAGACGCGGCGAACACCGGGGAGCTGTTTTTT. This sequence encodes CASSPDAANTGELFF.

The chain carries TRBV15 and TRBJ1-2; D unresolved. The CDR3 sequence is 14 residues long. Trimming took 1 base from V and 4 from J, leaving 10 bases between them. Germline CDR1 is LNHNV and CDR2 is YYDKDF (reference sequence). The chain's CDR3 is CATSRVVVGYGYTF. DNA for the CDR3: TGTGCCACCAGCAGAGTCGTAGTTGGCTATGGCTACACCTTC.

V usage is TRBV5-5 and J usage is TRBJ1-2, with 7 bases lining up with TRBD1. The CDR3 has 19 residues. V shed 0 bases and J 7 bases; nucleotides not matched to a gene: 21. In germline, CDR1 is SGHKS, CDR2 YYEKEE (reference sequence). The CDR3 DNA is TGTGCCAGCAGCTTGGTGGCCGAAGGGAACAGGGGCTTACGACTTGGCTACACCTTC. This gives the protein CASSLVAEGNRGLRLGYTF.

The V call is TRBV12-3 or TRBV12-4, the J call TRBJ2-7, with a possible D match to TRBD1 (5 bases). The CDR3 is made up of 12 amino acids. V was pared by 2 bases and J by 4 bases, with 6 bases between. As DNA, the CDR3 is TGTGCCAGCAGTTTAAACAGGTACGAGCAGTACTTC. It specifies CASSLNRYEQYF.

The V and J genes are TRBV27 and TRBJ2-1; maybe TRBD2 (7 bases). Per germline, CDR1 MNHEY and CDR2 SMNVEV (reference sequence). CDR3 size: 15 residues. Trimming cost V 3 bases and J 1 base, with 10 bases left between them. CDR3 nucleotides: TGTGCCAGCAGTTTGGGGGGGCGGTCCTACAATGAGCAGTTCTTC. Amino acids: CASSLGGRSYNEQFF.

The chain joins TRBV10-3 to TRBJ1-1, with D possibly being TRBD1 (6 bases). Trimming removed 7 bases at V and 0 bases at J, with 15 bases between. The CDR3 contains 15 residues. Germline V lookup: CDR1 ENHRY, CDR2 SYGVKD. CDR3 bases: TGTGCCATCAAGGAGGCAGGGGATTTGAACACTGAAGCTTTCTTT. Encoded protein: CAIKEAGDLNTEAFF.

This chain links TRBV30 with TRBJ2-7; D is uncertain. The CDR3 totals 12 residues. With 0 bases removed from V and 5 bases from J, the gap between germline ends came to 8 bases. From germline, CDR1 is GTSNPN and CDR2 SVGIG (reference sequence). CDR3 coding DNA: TGTGCCTGGAGTGTTACGGCGGACGAGCAGTACTTC. Encoded protein: CAWSVTADEQYF.

The chain joins TRBV19 to TRBJ1-2; TRBD1 matches at 7 bases. Looked up from germline, CDR1 is LNHDA and CDR2 is SQIVND (reference sequence). V was clipped by 9 bases and J by 5 bases; unmatched bases: 6. This CDR3 is 12 amino acids long. The CDR3 loop is CARTGWEYGYTF. The CDR3 region has the DNA TGTGCCAGGACAGGGTGGGAATATGGCTACACCTTC.

This clone appeared a single time. This chain uses TRBV5-5 with TRBJ2-3, with TRBD2 matching 12 bases. The CDR3 spans 16 residues. Germline values: CDR1 SGHKS, CDR2 YYEKEE (reference sequence). Trimming took 4 bases from V and 3 from J; bases not matched to a gene: 6. The CDR3 coding sequence is TGTGCCAGCAGCCCAACGACTAGCGGGGGTACAGATACGCAGTATTTT. Amino acid sequence: CASSPTTSGGTDTQYF.

This chain joins TRBV6-6 and TRBJ1-6; 7 nucleotides match TRBD1. This CDR3 is built from 17 residues. Germline V gene data show CDR1 as MNHNY and CDR2 as SVGAGI (reference sequence). Trimming removed 5 bases from V and 0 bases from J; junction bases left unmatched: 7. The CDR3 protein is CASSRLDRSSYNSPLHF. The CDR3 bases are TGTGCCAGCAGTCGGCTGGACAGGAGCTCCTATAATTCACCCCTCCACTTT.

The V call is TRBV19, the J call TRBJ1-2; D is uncertain. V was pared by 5 bases and J by 2 bases, with 9 bases between. This CDR3 is 13 amino acids long. The germline CDR1 and CDR2 sequences are LNHDA and SQIVND (reference sequence). The CDR3 region is CASSAYGNYGYTF. DNA for the CDR3: TGTGCCAGTAGTGCATACGGGAACTATGGCTACACCTTC.

The chain is built from TRBV6-4 and TRBJ2-2; 11 nucleotides line up with TRBD1. The V segment lost 0 bases and the J segment 4 bases; nucleotides outside the gene matches: 1. Germline assignment: CDR1 MRHNA and CDR2 SNTAGT. CDR3 size: 16 residues. The CDR3 sequence is CASSDSGQGATGELFF. The CDR3 nucleotides are TGTGCCAGCAGTGACTCTGGACAGGGGGCCACCGGGGAGCTGTTTTTT.

The chain uses TRBV4-2 and TRBJ1-1; no clear D gene. This CDR3 has 14 residues. V lost 1 base and J lost 1, with 7 bases in between. CDR1 LGHNA and CDR2 YNFKEQ come from the germline V gene. In DNA, the CDR3 is TGTGCCAGCAGCCAAGTAGTACGGAACACTGAAGCTTTCTTT. Translated, it gives CASSQVVRNTEAFF.

This chain links TRBV5-1 with TRBJ2-7; maybe TRBD2 (6 bases). This CDR3 has 16 amino acids. V lost 0 bases and J lost 1, with 14 bases in between. The germline V gene has CDR1 SGHRS and CDR2 YFSETQ. The CDR3: CASSLGRGGQSYEQYF. DNA of the CDR3: TGCGCCAGCAGCTTGGGGAGGGGCGGACAATCCTACGAGCAGTACTTC.

The rearrangement joins TRBV5-1 to TRBJ2-7; tentative D call: TRBD1 (5 bases). The CDR3 runs to 12 residues. Germline CDR1 SGHRS, CDR2 YFSETQ. Trimming took off 5 bases at V and 5 bases at J, with 11 bases between the two ends. The CDR3 protein is CASSVQGNEQYF. The CDR3, as DNA: TGCGCCAGCAGTGTCCAGGGAAACGAGCAGTACTTC.

The rearrangement uses TRBV6-1 and TRBJ1-1, with D tentatively TRBD1 (5 bases). Per germline, CDR1 MNHNS and CDR2 SASEGT. Between the trimmed V and J ends, which lost 4 bases and 1 base, there was a span of 22 bases. The CDR3 is made up of 18 amino acids. CDR3 DNA: TGTGCCAGCAGTGGCAGTGGCAGGGATGCCGGGGGGAACACTGAAGCTTTCTTT. Translating it yields CASSGSGRDAGGNTEAFF.

The chain links TRBV29-1 to TRBJ1-2; no definite D call. The germline V gene encodes CDR1 SQVTM and CDR2 ANQGSEA. V gave up 4 bases and J gave up 2 bases, with 5 bases separating them. The CDR3 sequence is 11 residues long. The CDR3 is CSVGTNYGYTF. CDR3 nucleotide sequence: TGCAGCGTTGGAACAAACTATGGCTACACCTTC.

The chain links TRBV7-9 to TRBJ1-1; 9 nucleotides line up with TRBD1. CDR1 is SEHNR and CDR2 is FQNEAQ in the germline V gene (reference sequence). CDR3 length: 14 residues. Trimming took 6 bases from V and 4 from J; bases not matched to a gene: 6. The CDR3 loop reads CASRGRTGVTEAFF. CDR3 coding DNA: TGTGCCAGCAGGGGTAGGACAGGGGTCACTGAAGCTTTCTTT.

The rearrangement links TRBV2 to TRBJ1-4, with 7 bases lining up with TRBD1. The CDR3 spans 16 residues. The V gene end was trimmed by 6 bases and the J gene end by 7 bases; junction bases not matched to a gene: 14. The V gene's germline CDR1 is SNHLY and CDR2 FYNNEI. CDR3 DNA: TGTGCCAGCAGGCCCGAATCACAGGGGCTGTCTGAAAAACTGTTTTTT. Translation gives CASRPESQGLSEKLFF.

The chain recombines TRBV3-1 (or the pseudogene TRBV3-2) with TRBJ2-2; D perhaps matches TRBD2 (6 bases). CDR1 is LGHDT and CDR2 is YNNKEL in the germline V gene (reference sequence). This CDR3 has 13 residues. Trimming stripped 7 bases from V and 5 bases from J, with 11 bases between. CDR3 coding DNA: TGTGCCAGCACTCCCCGGGGGACCGGGGAGCTGTTTTTT. As protein: CASTPRGTGELFF.